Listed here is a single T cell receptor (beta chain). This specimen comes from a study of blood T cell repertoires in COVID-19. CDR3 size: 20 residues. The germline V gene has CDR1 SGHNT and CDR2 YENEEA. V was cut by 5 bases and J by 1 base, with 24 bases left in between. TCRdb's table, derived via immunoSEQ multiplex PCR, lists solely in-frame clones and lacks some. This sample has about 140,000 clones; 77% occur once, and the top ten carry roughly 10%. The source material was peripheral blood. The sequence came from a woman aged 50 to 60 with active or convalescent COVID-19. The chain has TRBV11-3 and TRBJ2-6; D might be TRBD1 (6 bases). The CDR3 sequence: CASSPGSGDWVISGANVLTF. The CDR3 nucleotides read TGTGCCAGCAGCCCCGGGTCAGGGGATTGGGTCATTTCTGGGGCCAACGTCCTGACTTTC.